This T cell receptor beta chain was identified during a study of T cells in Graves' hyperthyroidism and ophthalmopathy. TCR beta CDR3 sequences were amplified from RNA transcripts. The HTBI set primed first-round TCR CDR3 RT-PCR. Each CDR3 protein is one row after TCRdb ran MiXCR on the multiplex PCR reads. This table has about 840,000 distinct CDR3 sequences, 35% to 40% appearing once. Notes on the study in general: Most expanded thyroid clonotypes above 0.001 recurred in blood.

V lost 0 bases and J lost 7, with 4 bases in between. Per germline, CDR1 ENHRY and CDR2 SYGVKD. The CDR3 runs 12 residues. Only a few counts were recorded for this clonotype. Antigen specificity is unknown. This sequence joins TRBV10-3 and TRBJ2-1; no clear D. The sequence came from a man aged 18 to 29 with Graves' hyperthyroidism. Sequencing used blood. CDR3: CAISESANEQFF. The CDR3 DNA reads as TGTGCCATCAGTGAGTCTGCGAATGAGCAGTTCTTC.